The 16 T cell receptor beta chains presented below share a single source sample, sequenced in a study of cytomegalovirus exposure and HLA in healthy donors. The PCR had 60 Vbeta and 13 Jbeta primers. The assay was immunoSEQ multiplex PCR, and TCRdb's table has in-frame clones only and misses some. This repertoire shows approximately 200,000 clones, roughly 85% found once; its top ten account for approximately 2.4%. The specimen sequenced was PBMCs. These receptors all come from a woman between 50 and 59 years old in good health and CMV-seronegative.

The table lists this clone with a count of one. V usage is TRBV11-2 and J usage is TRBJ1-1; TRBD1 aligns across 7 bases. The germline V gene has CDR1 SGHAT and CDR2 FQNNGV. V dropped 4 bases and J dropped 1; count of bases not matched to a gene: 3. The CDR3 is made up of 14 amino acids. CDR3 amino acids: CASSWTGGNTEAFF. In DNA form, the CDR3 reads TGTGCCAGCAGCTGGACAGGTGGGAACACTGAAGCTTTCTTT.

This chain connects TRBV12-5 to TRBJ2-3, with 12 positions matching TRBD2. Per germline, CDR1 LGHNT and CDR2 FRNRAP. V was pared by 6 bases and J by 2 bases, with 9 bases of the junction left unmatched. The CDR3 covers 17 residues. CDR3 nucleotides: TGTGCTAGTGGCCAAGGACTAGCGGGAACTTACACAGATACGCAGTATTTT. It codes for CASGQGLAGTYTDTQYF.

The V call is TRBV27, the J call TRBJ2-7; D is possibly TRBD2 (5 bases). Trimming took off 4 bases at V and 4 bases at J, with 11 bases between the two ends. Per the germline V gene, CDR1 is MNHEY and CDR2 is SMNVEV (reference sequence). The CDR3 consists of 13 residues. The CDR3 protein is CASSSTTGYEQYF. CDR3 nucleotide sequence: TGTGCCAGCAGTTCGACTACCGGATACGAGCAGTACTTC.

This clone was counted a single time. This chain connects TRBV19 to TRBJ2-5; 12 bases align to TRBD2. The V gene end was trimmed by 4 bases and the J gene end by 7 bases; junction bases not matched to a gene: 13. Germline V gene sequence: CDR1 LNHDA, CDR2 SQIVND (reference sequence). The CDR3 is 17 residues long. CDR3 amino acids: CASSTDPLAGGGGTQYF. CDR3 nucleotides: TGTGCCAGTAGTACGGACCCTCTAGCGGGAGGGGGCGGGACCCAGTACTTC.

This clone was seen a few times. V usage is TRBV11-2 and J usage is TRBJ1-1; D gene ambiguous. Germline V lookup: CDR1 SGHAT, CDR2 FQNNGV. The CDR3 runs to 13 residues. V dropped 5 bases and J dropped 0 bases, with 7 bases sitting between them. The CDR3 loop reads CASSPQMNTEAFF. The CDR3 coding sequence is TGTGCCAGCAGCCCCCAGATGAACACTGAAGCTTTCTTT.

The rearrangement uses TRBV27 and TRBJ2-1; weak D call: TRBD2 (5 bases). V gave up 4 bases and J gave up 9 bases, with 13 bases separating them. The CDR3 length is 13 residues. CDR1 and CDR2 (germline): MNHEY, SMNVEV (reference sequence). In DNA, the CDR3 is TGTGCCAGCAGTTCGACACTAGAAGGTGAGCAGTTCTTC. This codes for CASSSTLEGEQFF.

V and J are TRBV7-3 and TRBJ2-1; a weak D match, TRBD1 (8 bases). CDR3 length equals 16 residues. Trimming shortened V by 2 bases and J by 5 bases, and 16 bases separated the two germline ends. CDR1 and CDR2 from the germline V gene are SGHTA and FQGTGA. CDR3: CASSLPRTGTNNEQFF. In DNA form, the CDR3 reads TGTGCCAGCAGCTTACCTCGGACAGGGACTAACAATGAGCAGTTCTTC.

The CDR3 bases are TGTGCCAGCACCGGCCAGGGGGCTGGTGAAAAACTGTTTTTT. Translation gives CASTGQGAGEKLFF. The rearrangement uses TRBV6-1 and TRBJ1-4, with TRBD1 matching over 8 bases. The CDR3 loop spans 14 amino acids. The ends lost 7 bases at V and 7 bases at J; junction bases unmatched: 8. Germline V gives CDR1 MNHNS, CDR2 SASEGT.

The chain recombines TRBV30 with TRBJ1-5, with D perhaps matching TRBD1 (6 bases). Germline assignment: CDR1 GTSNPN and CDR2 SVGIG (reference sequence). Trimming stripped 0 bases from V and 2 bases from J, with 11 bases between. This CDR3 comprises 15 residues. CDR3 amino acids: CAWSVFRGRNQPQHF. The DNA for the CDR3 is TGTGCCTGGAGTGTCTTCAGGGGCCGCAATCAGCCCCAGCATTTT.

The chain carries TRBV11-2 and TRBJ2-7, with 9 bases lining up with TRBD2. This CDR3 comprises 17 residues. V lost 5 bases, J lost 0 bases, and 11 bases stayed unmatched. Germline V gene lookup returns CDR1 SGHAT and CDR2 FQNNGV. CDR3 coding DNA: TGTGCCAGCAGCCCCGGGCTAGCGGGAATTAGCTCCTACGAGCAGTACTTC. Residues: CASSPGLAGISSYEQYF.

CDR3 sequence: CASSFRGRGEKLFF. The CDR3 nucleotides are TGTGCCAGCAGCTTCAGGGGGCGCGGTGAAAAACTGTTTTTT. The rearrangement joins TRBV9 to TRBJ1-4; 8 bases agree with TRBD1. V gave up 4 bases and J gave up 7 bases; unmatched junction bases: 6. Germline-derived CDR1 and CDR2 are SGDLS and YYNGEE. This CDR3 spans 14 amino acids.

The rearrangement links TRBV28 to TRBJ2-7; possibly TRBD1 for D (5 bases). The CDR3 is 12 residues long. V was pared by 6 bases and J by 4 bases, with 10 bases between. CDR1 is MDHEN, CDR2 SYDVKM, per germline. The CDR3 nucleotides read TGTGCCAGCAGCCGTAAGGGGTACGAGCAGTACTTC. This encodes CASSRKGYEQYF.

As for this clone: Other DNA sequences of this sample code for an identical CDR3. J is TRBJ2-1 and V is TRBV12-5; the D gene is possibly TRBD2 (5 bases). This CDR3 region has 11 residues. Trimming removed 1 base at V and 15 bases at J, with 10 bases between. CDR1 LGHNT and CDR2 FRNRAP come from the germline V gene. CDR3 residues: CASGLGGSPFF. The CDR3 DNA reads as TGTGCTAGTGGTTTGGGTGGGAGCCCGTTCTTC.

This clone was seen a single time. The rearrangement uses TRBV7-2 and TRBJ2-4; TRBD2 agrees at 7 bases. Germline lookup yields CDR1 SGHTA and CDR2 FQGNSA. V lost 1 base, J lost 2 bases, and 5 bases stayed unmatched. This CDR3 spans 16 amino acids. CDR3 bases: TGTGCCAGCAGCTTAGGAGGGAGGGCCACCAAAAACATTCAGTACTTC. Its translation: CASSLGGRATKNIQYF.

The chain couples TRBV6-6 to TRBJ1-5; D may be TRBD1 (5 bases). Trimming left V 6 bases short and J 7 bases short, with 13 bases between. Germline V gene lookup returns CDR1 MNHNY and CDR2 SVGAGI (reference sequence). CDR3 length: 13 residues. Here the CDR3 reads CASSSGGWQPQHF. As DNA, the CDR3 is TGTGCCAGCAGCTCGGGGGGGTGGCAGCCCCAGCATTTT.

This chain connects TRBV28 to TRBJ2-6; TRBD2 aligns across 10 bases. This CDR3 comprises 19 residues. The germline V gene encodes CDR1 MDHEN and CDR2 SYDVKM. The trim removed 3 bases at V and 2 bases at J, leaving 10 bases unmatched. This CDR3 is CASSFNWLAGVAGANVLTF. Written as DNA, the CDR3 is TGTGCCAGCAGTTTTAATTGGCTAGCGGGAGTTGCTGGGGCCAACGTCCTGACTTTC.